These 14 T cell receptor beta chains share one sample of origin, sequenced in a study of Tregs in tolerant kidney transplant recipients. The repertoire was sequenced with immunoSEQ multiplex PCR; TCRdb's copy has only in-frame clones and lacks some. The sample includes about 83,000 clones, 95% to 98% of them seen just once. Sequencing used CD4+ T cells from blood, obtained before the transplant. The receptors come from a human donor who received a combined kidney and bone marrow transplant.

The V call is TRBV28, the J call TRBJ1-1, with D possibly TRBD1 on 6 matching bases. There are 16 residues in the CDR3. Looked up from germline, CDR1 is MDHEN and CDR2 is SYDVKM. The V end lost 6 bases, the J end lost 1 base, and 18 bases lay between the germline ends. The chain's CDR3 is CASRYGGGWGNTEAFF. The CDR3 DNA sequence: TGTGCCAGCAGGTATGGGGGCGGATGGGGGAACACTGAAGCTTTCTTT.

The chain links TRBV9 to TRBJ1-1; no firm D call. Germline V gene sequence: CDR1 SGDLS, CDR2 YYNGEE. The length of the CDR3 is 12 residues. V shed 0 bases and J shed 8 bases, with 8 bases lying between them. CDR3: CASSVDRREAFF. The CDR3 region has the DNA TGTGCCAGCAGCGTAGATCGTAGAGAAGCTTTCTTT.

The chain joins TRBV2 to TRBJ2-7, with D possibly matching TRBD1 (5 bases). The CDR3 length is 12 residues. V lost 5 bases and J 4 bases, leaving 9 bases between the germline ends. Germline CDR1 and CDR2: SNHLY and FYNNEI. DNA of the CDR3: TGTGCCAGCAGTACTCGACAGTACGAGCAGTACTTC. It specifies CASSTRQYEQYF.

The chain employs TRBV7-9 and TRBJ2-3; the D gene is possibly TRBD2 (5 bases). V lost 7 bases to trimming and J lost 8 bases, with 10 bases between them. Germline assignment: CDR1 SEHNR and CDR2 FQNEAQ (reference sequence). The CDR3 loop spans 11 amino acids. In DNA form, the CDR3 reads TGTGCCAGCACGAGGGAGAGTACGCAGTATTTT. Its protein product is CASTRESTQYF.

Written as DNA, the CDR3 is TGTGCCAGCAGTAACAGGGACCTCACAGATACGCAGTATTTT. Residues: CASSNRDLTDTQYF. This rearrangement joins TRBV6-5 to TRBJ2-3; weak D call: TRBD1 (6 bases). CDR3 size: 14 residues. Germline CDR1 MNHEY, CDR2 SVGAGI. V was shortened by 5 bases and J by 2 bases, with 11 bases between the two germline ends.

This clone has just a few counts. In the same sample, other DNA sequences code for this CDR3. V gene TRBV18 combines with J gene TRBJ1-5; TRBD1 aligns across 9 bases. The CDR3 is 14 amino acids. The junction had 4 bases not matched to a gene; V was cut back by 5 bases and J by 5 bases. Germline V gene lookup returns CDR1 KGHSH and CDR2 LQKENI. The CDR3 bases are TGTGCCAGCTCAGAACAGGGGGCGGATCAGCCCCAGCATTTT. Amino acids: CASSEQGADQPQHF.

This sequence joins TRBV2 and TRBJ1-2; TRBD1 is a possible D gene (6 bases). From germline, CDR1 is SNHLY and CDR2 FYNNEI. CDR3 length: 13 amino acids. V lost 11 bases, J lost 1 base, and 14 bases lay in between. The CDR3 spells CAGQRDVNYGYTF. The CDR3 bases are TGTGCCGGACAGCGAGACGTTAACTATGGCTACACCTTC.

The gene calls are TRBV4-3 and TRBJ1-5; D not resolved. V lost 0 bases, J lost 2 bases, and 11 bases lay in between. The length of the CDR3 is 16 residues. CDR1 LGHNA and CDR2 YSLEER come from the germline V gene. This chain's CDR3 is CASSQEAGSGNQPQHF. The CDR3 nucleotides read TGCGCCAGCAGCCAAGAGGCGGGAAGTGGCAATCAGCCCCAGCATTTT.

This chain connects TRBV4-1 to TRBJ1-6; D gene unclear. Germline V gene lookup returns CDR1 MGHRA and CDR2 YSYEKL. The CDR3 spans 16 residues. V was clipped by 1 base and J by 10 bases, with 17 bases between them. The CDR3 DNA sequence: TGCGCCAGCAGCCAAGTTCACGGTTTCCTATCCTCACCCCTCCACTTT. As protein: CASSQVHGFLSSPLHF.

This chain uses TRBV10-1 with TRBJ1-1, with a tentative D call TRBD1 (6 bases). V was clipped by 4 bases and J by 0 bases, with 15 bases between them. The CDR3 totals 16 residues. Germline-derived CDR1 and CDR2 are WNHNN and SYGVQD (reference sequence). The CDR3 here is CASSGATGHLNTEAFF. The CDR3 DNA reads TGCGCCAGCAGTGGGGCCACGGGACATCTGAACACTGAAGCTTTCTTT.

The chain employs TRBV29-1 and TRBJ2-1; 10 nucleotides agree with TRBD1. The germline CDR1 and CDR2 sequences are SQVTM and ANQGSEA. This CDR3 region has 18 residues. In DNA form, the CDR3 reads TGCAGTTTTGCCCCCGGGACAGGGGTCATGGAGGGTTACAATGAGCAGTTCTTC. Protein product: CSFAPGTGVMEGYNEQFF.

The chain couples TRBV6-1 to TRBJ1-5, with D maybe TRBD1 (6 bases). The CDR3 runs 14 residues. V lost 7 bases, J lost 0 bases, and 10 bases lay in between. Germline V lookup: CDR1 MNHNS, CDR2 SASEGT. As DNA, the CDR3 is TGTGCCAGCACTCCGGACAGTAGCAATCAGCCCCAGCATTTT. Amino acid sequence: CASTPDSSNQPQHF.

This clone was recorded once. This rearrangement joins TRBV4-1 to TRBJ1-5, with TRBD1 identical over 8 bases. V shed 0 bases and J 5 bases; nucleotides not matched to a gene: 6. The CDR3 has 16 residues. From germline, CDR1 is MGHRA and CDR2 YSYEKL. The CDR3 loop reads CASSQEYGTGDQPQHF. The CDR3 DNA follows: TGCGCCAGCAGCCAAGAGTACGGGACAGGAGATCAGCCCCAGCATTTT.

This chain connects TRBV29-1 to TRBJ2-3; the D is unclear. This CDR3 comprises 13 residues. Trimming shortened V by 6 bases and J by 0 bases, and 10 bases separated the two germline ends. Germline loops: CDR1 SQVTM, CDR2 ANQGSEA. This chain's CDR3 is CSVAPRSTDTQYF. The CDR3 DNA sequence: TGCAGCGTGGCTCCCCGCAGCACAGATACGCAGTATTTT.